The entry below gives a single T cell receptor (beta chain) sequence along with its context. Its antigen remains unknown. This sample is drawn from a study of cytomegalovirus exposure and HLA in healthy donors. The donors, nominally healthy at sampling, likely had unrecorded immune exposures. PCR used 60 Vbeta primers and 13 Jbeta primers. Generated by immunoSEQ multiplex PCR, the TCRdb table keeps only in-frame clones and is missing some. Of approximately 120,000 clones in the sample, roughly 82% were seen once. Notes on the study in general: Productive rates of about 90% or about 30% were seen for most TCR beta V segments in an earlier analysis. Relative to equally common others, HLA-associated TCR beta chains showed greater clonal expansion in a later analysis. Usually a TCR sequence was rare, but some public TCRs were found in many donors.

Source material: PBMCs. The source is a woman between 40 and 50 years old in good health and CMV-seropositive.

CDR3 sequence: CASSFLGEVTSGYTF. CDR3 bases: TGTGCCAGCAGTTTCCTAGGTGAGGTTACAAGTGGCTACACCTTC. This chain links TRBV2 with TRBJ1-2; unclear D gene. This CDR3 has 15 amino acids. V lost 5 bases, J lost 7 bases, and 20 bases lay in between. The germline V gene encodes CDR1 SNHLY and CDR2 FYNNEI.